These T cell receptor beta chains were read from a single sample in a study of T cells in Graves' hyperthyroidism and ophthalmopathy. Each CDR3 protein is one row after TCRdb ran MiXCR on the multiplex PCR reads. The sample carries 750,000 to 950,000 distinct CDR3 sequences, more than 30% recorded once. The specimen sequenced was blood. The origin of the receptors is a man aged 18 to 35 with Graves' hyperthyroidism. The CDR3 runs from the conserved cysteine through the conserved F or W. The D gene is left open where the match is weak. Part of the rows lack a size; the others show once, few, many or a class for expanded clones.

D gene,V gene,J gene,clone size,CDR3 DNA,CDR3 protein
.,TRBV7-2,TRBJ2-7,many,TGTGCCAGCAGCTTAGGACTAGAGTCATACGAGCAGTACTTC,CASSLGLESYEQYF
.,TRBV9,TRBJ2-5,.,TGTGCCAGCAGCGTAGAGGGACTCCCAACAGAGACCCAGTACTTC,CASSVEGLPTETQYF
TRBD1,TRBV4-2,TRBJ1-4,.,TGTGCCAGCAGGTTGACAGGGAGTGAAAAACTGTTTTTT,CASRLTGSEKLFF
.,TRBV4-2,TRBJ1-4,many,TGTGCCAGCAGCCAAGTAGTTAGTGAAAAACTGTTTTTT,CASSQVVSEKLFF
.,TRBV12-3/TRBV12-4,TRBJ1-4,few,TGTGCCAGCAGATCTCATAGACAGGCAACTAATGAAAAACTGTTTTTT,CASRSHRQATNEKLFF
.,TRBV10-2,TRBJ2-7,.,TGTGCCAGCAGTGGCGGGATTTCCTACGAGCAGTACTTC,CASSGGISYEQYF
.,TRBV14,TRBJ1-4,many,TGTGCCAGCAGCCAAGACTCACGGATTAATGAAAAACTGTTTTTT,CASSQDSRINEKLFF
.,TRBV15,TRBJ1-2,many,TGTGCCACCAGCAGCGGCAACTATGGCTACACCTTC,CATSSGNYGYTF
.,TRBV14,TRBJ1-1,many,TGTGCCAGCAGCCAGTACGGACAGACCTTTGAAGCTTTCTTT,CASSQYGQTFEAFF
.,TRBV25-1,TRBJ1-2,.,TGTGCCAGCCAAGAAGCCAACTATGGCTACACCTTC,CASQEANYGYTF
.,TRBV29-1,TRBJ1-1,many,TGCAGCGTTTACAGGGATATGAACACTGAAGCTTTCTTT,CSVYRDMNTEAFF
TRBD2,TRBV20-1,TRBJ2-3,.,TGCAGTGCTTCGCCTAGCGGAACAGATACGCAGTATTTT,CSASPSGTDTQYF
TRBD1,TRBV5-1,TRBJ1-2,.,TGTGCCAGCAGCGGGGTCATGGGGACAGGGAGTGAGCCACGACTCTATGGCTACACCTTC,CASSGVMGTGSEPRLYGYTF
TRBD2,TRBV5-1,TRBJ2-6,.,TGCGCCAGCAGTGGACTAGCGGGACAGGGCTCTGGGGCCAACGTCCTGACTTTC,CASSGLAGQGSGANVLTF
TRBD1,TRBV20-1,TRBJ2-7,.,TGCAGTGAAGAGGGGGCGCTCGGGTCCGAGCAGTACTTC,CSEEGALGSEQYF
.,TRBV19,TRBJ2-7,many,TGTGCCAGTGGGCAGGGCCTTTCCTACGAGCAGTACTTC,CASGQGLSYEQYF
.,TRBV12-3/TRBV12-4,TRBJ1-5,.,TGTGCCAGCACCCCCCCCGGGGGCGCCGGTCAGCCCCAGCATTTT,CASTPPGGAGQPQHF
.,TRBV6-1,TRBJ2-6,.,TGTGCCAGCAGCCAGGGGGGAGACGTCCTGACTTTC,CASSQGGDVLTF
.,TRBV2,TRBJ1-5,.,TGTGCCAGCAGTGTTCCGGCAGGGGACCGCGATCAGCCCCAGCATTTT,CASSVPAGDRDQPQHF
.,TRBV15,TRBJ2-6,.,TGTGCCACCAGCAGAGGACCCAGCACTGGGGCCAACGTCCTGACTTTC,CATSRGPSTGANVLTF
.,TRBV7-8,TRBJ1-3,.,TGTGCCAGCAGCCCCTTCGGGTCCTCTGGAAACACCATATATTTT,CASSPFGSSGNTIYF
.,TRBV25-1,TRBJ1-5,many,TGTGCCAGCTCGGACAGTAGCAATCAGCCCCAGCATTTT,CASSDSSNQPQHF
.,TRBV7-9,TRBJ2-5,many,TGTGCCAGCAGCTTAGCGTCACTCGAGACCCAGTACTTC,CASSLASLETQYF
.,TRBV5-1,TRBJ1-3,few,TGCGCCAGCAGCTCCACACGCTCTGGAAACACCATATATTTT,CASSSTRSGNTIYF
.,TRBV20-1,TRBJ2-2,few,TGCAGTGCTAGAGATTTACGCACCGGGGAGCTGTTTTTT,CSARDLRTGELFF
.,TRBV12-3/TRBV12-4,TRBJ1-1,few,TGTGCCAGCAGTCCCAGGGGCCACAATGAAGCTTTCTTT,CASSPRGHNEAFF
TRBD1,TRBV5-1,TRBJ2-5,.,TGCGCCAGCAGCTACGATTACAGGGGAAGGGGAGAGACCCAGTACTTC,CASSYDYRGRGETQYF
TRBD2,TRBV10-3,TRBJ2-2,many,TGTGCCATCAGTGGCCCGGGACTAGCGCAAAACACCGGGGAGCTGTTTTTT,CAISGPGLAQNTGELFF
.,TRBV9,TRBJ2-7,.,TGTGCCAGCAGCCAAGAATTAACCGGGACTGGCTCCTACGAGCAGTACTTC,CASSQELTGTGSYEQYF
.,TRBV7-2,TRBJ1-1,.,TGTGCCAGCAGCCAATGGGGGGGCACTGAAGCTTTCTTT,CASSQWGGTEAFF
.,TRBV25-1,TRBJ1-6,many,TGTGCCAGCGGGGACCAGACAAATTCACCCCTCCACTTT,CASGDQTNSPLHF
TRBD1,TRBV28,TRBJ2-6,.,TGTGCCAGCGAGGGGGCAGACGGTTCTGGGGCCAACGTCCTGACTTTC,CASEGADGSGANVLTF
TRBD2,TRBV7-9,TRBJ2-5,.,TGCGCCAGCAGCCACGGGACTAGCGGGGGGTACCAAGAGACCCAGTACTTC,CASSHGTSGGYQETQYF
TRBD1,TRBV5-1,TRBJ2-7,.,TGCGCCAGCAGCTTGTGGGCAGGGGGAACCTACGAGCAGTACTTC,CASSLWAGGTYEQYF
.,TRBV2,TRBJ1-5,many,TGTGCCAGCAGTTTGTATTACGATCAGCCCCAGCATTTT,CASSLYYDQPQHF
.,TRBV20-1,TRBJ1-5,once,TGCAGTGCTAGTGAGGGGGGCAGGGGAGAGTATCAGCCCCAGCATTTT,CSASEGGRGEYQPQHF
.,TRBV7-6,TRBJ1-5,many,TGTGCCAGCAGCTTAGGGGAGAGGGGGCCCCAGCATTTT,CASSLGERGPQHF
TRBD1,TRBV7-2,TRBJ1-1,.,TGTGCCAGCAGCCACCCGGGACAGGGGCCCGAAGCTTTCTTT,CASSHPGQGPEAFF
TRBD1,TRBV29-1,TRBJ1-3,.,TGCAGCGTTGAAGGGCCCCGGACAGGAGGCACCATATATTTT,CSVEGPRTGGTIYF
TRBD2,TRBV7-8,TRBJ2-2,few,TGTGCCAGCAGCTTAGGACGAATAGCGGGAGTCGGTGGCACCGGGGAGCTGTTTTTT,CASSLGRIAGVGGTGELFF
TRBD1,TRBV6-5,TRBJ2-7,.,TGTGCCAGCAGTTCCGGGACAGGAGATCCCTACGAGCAGTACTTC,CASSSGTGDPYEQYF
.,TRBV19,TRBJ1-1,.,TGTGCCAGTAGTATAGATCTACGAGCTTTCTTT,CASSIDLRAFF
.,TRBV2,TRBJ2-2,.,TGTGCCAGCAGTAGGGGGGGGCTCACCGGGGAGCTGTTTTTT,CASSRGGLTGELFF
.,TRBV24-1,TRBJ2-2,.,TGTGCCACCAGTGATACCCTCGTGAACGCGAACACCGGGGAGCTGTTTTTT,CATSDTLVNANTGELFF
TRBD1,TRBV19,TRBJ1-5,many,TGTGCCACCCAGACAGGGGGCAGACGTGATCAGCCCCAGCATTTT,CATQTGGRRDQPQHF
.,TRBV20-1,TRBJ2-5,.,TGCAGTGCCCACCCCGGGACCGGGGAGACCCAGTACTTC,CSAHPGTGETQYF
.,TRBV20-1,TRBJ1-1,.,TGCATATGGGACCGGAACACTGAAGCTTTCTTT,CIWDRNTEAFF
.,TRBV10-3,TRBJ1-6,few,TGTGCCAGCAGCCGAGACTCGGCGAGCTCCTATAATTCACCCCTCCACTTT,CASSRDSASSYNSPLHF
.,TRBV11-2,TRBJ2-6,many,TGTGCCAGCAGCTTGGACCGAATTGCTGGGGCCAACGTCCTGACTTTC,CASSLDRIAGANVLTF